Each of the 2 T cell receptor beta chains below was sequenced from the same sample in a study of cytomegalovirus exposure and HLA in healthy donors. PCR was performed using 60 Vbeta and 13 Jbeta primers. TCRdb's copy holds only in-frame clones and misses some; the assay was immunoSEQ multiplex PCR. Of roughly 58,000 clones detected, 75% to 90% appear once; the ten largest clones hold around 4.2%. The sequencing input was PBMCs. The receptors were sampled from a middle-aged woman in good health and CMV-seronegative.

This clone was detected only once. The chain combines TRBV18 with TRBJ1-1; possibly TRBD1 for D (6 bases). V gave up 4 bases and J gave up 1 base, with 10 bases separating them. The CDR3 has 14 amino acids. Looked up from germline, CDR1 is KGHSH and CDR2 is LQKENI. This chain's CDR3 is CASSQTGRNTEAFF. The CDR3 DNA sequence: TGTGCCAGCTCACAAACAGGGAGGAACACTGAAGCTTTCTTT. The whole variable domain, filled in from reference TRBV18 and TRBJ1-1, reads NAGVMQNPRHLVRRRGQEARLRCSPMKGHSHVYWYRQLPEEGLKFMVYLQKENIIDESGMPKERFSAEFPKEGPSILRIQQVVRGDSAAYFCASSQTGRNTEAFFGQGTRLTVV.

The gene calls are TRBV9 and TRBJ1-2; possibly TRBD1 for D (5 bases). With 3 bases removed from V and 4 bases from J, the gap between germline ends came to 13 bases. CDR1 and CDR2 (germline): SGDLS, YYNGEE. The CDR3 runs 14 residues. As DNA, the CDR3 is TGTGCCAGCAGCGCAGTGACAGAAGGCTATGGCTACACCTTC. Translating it yields CASSAVTEGYGYTF.